This T cell receptor (beta chain) is drawn from a study of OX40 agonist ivuxolimab in advanced cancers. As for the study in general: Patients in the trial were receiving intravenous ivuxolimab every 2 weeks, at doses of 0.01 to 10 mg/kg.

This table comes from immunoSEQ multiplex PCR, and its TCRdb copy is limited to in-frame clones, with some not included. The sample holds approximately 49,000 clones; approximately 80% are singletons and the top ten take approximately 24%. This CDR3 has 15 residues. Per the germline V gene, CDR1 is MNHEY and CDR2 is SVGAGI. With 2 bases clipped from V and 4 bases from J, the junction kept 6 bases outside the gene matches. This receptor was identified in an adult with an advanced solid tumor such as melanoma, head and neck, liver or kidney cancer. This specimen consisted of CD4+ or CD8+ T cells sorted from blood, obtained in a trial of the OX40 agonist ivuxolimab. V is TRBV6-5 and J is TRBJ2-3; 7 bases fit TRBD2. This CDR3 is CASSYGAGVSDTQYF. CDR3 nucleotides: TGTGCCAGCAGTTACGGGGCGGGAGTCTCAGATACGCAGTATTTT.